The 19 T cell receptor beta chains given below trace back to one sample, sequenced in a study of blood T cells in healthy people across ages. Primed by a sample-barcoded 5' primer and a J-beta primer mix, a second PCR proceeded for about 7 to 12 cycles. TCRdb independently ran MiXCR on the 5' RACE reads; one entry per CDR3 protein. The profile shows roughly 1,100,000 distinct CDR3 sequences, less than 25% of them singletons. The sample was also linked to a second study, of T cells of mothers and their children.

Sequencing was carried out using blood. The receptors come from a girl aged 2 to 10 in good health.

The gene calls are TRBV6-1 and TRBJ1-6, with TRBD1 as a possible D gene (5 bases). The V end lost 7 bases, the J end lost 6 bases, and 19 bases lay between the germline ends. Germline CDR1 and CDR2: MNHNS and SASEGT. This CDR3 has 16 amino acids. The CDR3 loop is CASTLTWGGTNSPLHF. The DNA for the CDR3 is TGTGCCAGCACCCTGACTTGGGGGGGAACTAATTCACCCCTCCACTTT.

This clonotype was seen a single time. This chain links TRBV7-2 with TRBJ2-5, with a possible D match to TRBD2 (7 bases). Germline CDR1 SGHTA, CDR2 FQGNSA. The CDR3 extends over 16 amino acids. Trimming stripped 1 base from V and 3 bases from J, with 15 bases between. CDR3 amino acids: CASSLGSAGAKETQYF. CDR3 coding DNA: TGTGCCAGCAGCTTAGGTTCGGCGGGGGCCAAAGAGACCCAGTACTTC.

This clonotype was seen more than once but under ten times. This chain joins TRBV28 and TRBJ1-2; 10 nucleotides line up with TRBD1. The CDR3 is 14 amino acids. From germline, CDR1 is MDHEN and CDR2 SYDVKM. J was trimmed by 8 bases and V by 1 base; bases with no gene match: 4. For the CDR3, the DNA is TGTGCCAGCAGTTTATTGGGGACAGGGGAAGGCTACACCTTC. Translated, it gives CASSLLGTGEGYTF.

This chain uses TRBV7-9 with TRBJ1-4, with 7 bases matching TRBD1. Per the germline V gene, CDR1 is SEHNR and CDR2 is FQNEAQ (reference sequence). The CDR3 extends over 15 amino acids. Germline trimming cut 0 bases from V and 2 bases from J; bases unmatched to any gene: 0. The CDR3 spells CASSLATGTNEKLFF. The DNA for the CDR3 is TGTGCCAGCAGCTTAGCGACAGGGACTAATGAAAAACTGTTTTTT.

This clonotype was counted a few times. The chain recombines TRBV7-6 with TRBJ2-7; D is possibly TRBD2 (7 bases). Germline V gives CDR1 SGHVS, CDR2 FNYEAQ. V lost 4 bases, J lost 0 bases, and 19 bases lay in between. The CDR3 is 17 amino acids. The CDR3: CASSSPRGGDNSYEQYF. The CDR3 DNA reads TGTGCCAGCAGCTCACCGAGAGGGGGGGATAACTCCTACGAGCAGTACTTC.

This clonotype occurred once. The V call is TRBV28, the J call TRBJ2-5; D perhaps matches TRBD2 (6 bases). Between the trimmed V and J ends, which lost 3 bases and 4 bases, there was a span of 18 bases. This CDR3 is built from 16 residues. Germline CDR1 reads MDHEN; CDR2 reads SYDVKM. CDR3 protein: CASSLQGREGGETQYF. The CDR3 nucleotides are TGTGCCAGCAGTTTGCAAGGGCGTGAGGGAGGAGAGACCCAGTACTTC.

The chain has TRBV4-1 and TRBJ2-1; 7 bases align to TRBD2. Germline V gene data show CDR1 as MGHRA and CDR2 as YSYEKL. The CDR3 runs to 16 residues. V was pared by 1 base and J by 4 bases, with 7 bases of the junction left unmatched. In nucleotides, the CDR3 is TGCGCCAGCAGCCAAGTGACAGCGGGAAGGTACAATGAGCAGTTCTTC. Translated, it gives CASSQVTAGRYNEQFF.

This chain connects TRBV7-9 to TRBJ2-2, with 8 nucleotides matching TRBD1. The CDR3 loop spans 17 amino acids. CDR1 is SEHNR and CDR2 is FQNEAQ in the germline V gene (reference sequence). Unmatched junction bases numbered 11, after V lost 2 bases and J lost 6 bases. The CDR3 DNA reads TGTGCCAGCAGCTTAATCGGGGCAGGGGGCATTGCCGGGGAGCTGTTTTTT. Protein: CASSLIGAGGIAGELFF.

Only a few counts were recorded for this clonotype. The V gene is TRBV12-3 or TRBV12-4, the J gene TRBJ1-1; D remains unclear. The CDR3 sequence is 14 residues long. Trimming left V 4 bases short and J 3 bases short, with 12 bases between. CDR3 residues: CASSSGPFYTEAFF. The CDR3 DNA follows: TGTGCCAGCAGTTCTGGTCCTTTCTACACTGAAGCTTTCTTT.

A few counts support this clonotype. The chain carries TRBV4-2 and TRBJ1-2; D remains unclear. Looked up from germline, CDR1 is LGHNA and CDR2 is YNFKEQ. The CDR3 runs 16 residues. Between the trimmed V and J ends, which lost 4 bases and 1 base, there was a span of 16 bases. The CDR3 DNA follows: TGTGCCAGCAGCCCGCCCGGGCTGAACTTTAACTATGGCTACACCTTC. Residues: CASSPPGLNFNYGYTF.

With regard to this clonotype: The germline gene is not matched at one end of the junction; a read error may be the cause. The rearrangement uses TRBV7-6 and TRBJ2-7, with D unclear. The CDR3 contains 13 residues. Germline CDR1 is SGHVS and CDR2 is FNYEAQ. CDR3 sequence (DNA): TGTGCCAGCAGACCAAAGGGCTCCTACAAGCAGTACTTC. As protein: CASRPKGSYKQYF.

The chain uses TRBV4-1 and TRBJ1-1; TRBD1 agrees at 8 bases. Germline-derived CDR1 and CDR2 are MGHRA and YSYEKL. J was trimmed by 8 bases and V by 4 bases; bases with no gene match: 12. This CDR3 comprises 15 residues. The CDR3 is CASSPLFGQGPEAFF. The CDR3 coding sequence is TGCGCCAGCAGCCCTTTATTCGGACAGGGCCCCGAAGCTTTCTTT.

The genes are TRBV9 and TRBJ1-1; D unclear. This CDR3 comprises 14 residues. V dropped 0 bases and J dropped 1 base, with 7 bases sitting between them. CDR1 is SGDLS and CDR2 is YYNGEE in the germline V gene. The CDR3 here is CASSVEKANTEAFF. The DNA for the CDR3 is TGTGCCAGCAGCGTAGAGAAAGCGAACACTGAAGCTTTCTTT.

This clonotype was counted a few times. This sequence joins TRBV9 and TRBJ1-2, with D perhaps matching TRBD1 (6 bases). The CDR3 has 15 amino acids. V dropped 4 bases and J dropped 4 bases, with 17 bases sitting between them. Germline V gene lookup returns CDR1 SGDLS and CDR2 YYNGEE. The CDR3 here is CASSPNPQGGYGYTF. The CDR3 DNA is TGTGCCAGCAGCCCCAATCCACAGGGTGGCTATGGCTACACCTTC.

The CDR3 protein is CASSPLTGKQGYEQYF. CDR3 in DNA: TGTGCCAGCAGCCCTCTGACAGGGAAGCAGGGTTACGAGCAGTACTTC. The rearrangement links TRBV7-9 to TRBJ2-7; TRBD1 matches 7 bases. CDR3 length equals 16 residues. The germline V gene encodes CDR1 SEHNR and CDR2 FQNEAQ (reference sequence). Germline trimming cut 5 bases from V and 4 bases from J; bases unmatched to any gene: 14.

This sequence joins TRBV4-3 and TRBJ2-7; no clear D gene. The CDR3 runs to 15 residues. The V gene lost 0 bases and the J gene lost 2 bases, with 11 bases spanning the gap. The germline V gene encodes CDR1 LGHNA and CDR2 YSLEER. In DNA form, the CDR3 reads TGCGCCAGCAGCCAAGATCACAGTCAAACCTACGAGCAGTACTTC. It is translated as CASSQDHSQTYEQYF.

The J gene is TRBJ1-4, the V gene TRBV14; D call uncertain. Per the germline V gene, CDR1 is SGHDN and CDR2 is FVKESK. V lost 1 base and J 8 bases, leaving 17 bases between the germline ends. The CDR3 is 16 residues long. DNA for the CDR3: TGTGCCAGCAGCCAAGTTTCGGGGTCATCACGGGAAAAACTGTTTTTT. It specifies CASSQVSGSSREKLFF.

This rearrangement joins TRBV19 to TRBJ2-7, with 11 bases fitting TRBD2. Germline V gene data show CDR1 as LNHDA and CDR2 as SQIVND (reference sequence). This CDR3 is built from 14 residues. V lost 4 bases and J lost 5; bases outside the gene matches: 4. The CDR3 DNA follows: TGTGCCAGTAGTACCGGGACTAGCGGCCACGAGCAGTACTTC. Its protein is CASSTGTSGHEQYF.

This clonotype turned up a few times. The chain is built from TRBV20-1 and TRBJ2-5; D gene uncertain. The J call is doubtful: the DNA matches TRBJ2-1 better. The CDR3 runs to 11 residues. Per germline, CDR1 DFQATT and CDR2 SNEGSKA (reference sequence). CDR3 DNA sequence: TGCAGTGCTACGGGCCACAATGAGCAGTTCTTC. It is translated as CSATGHNEQFF.